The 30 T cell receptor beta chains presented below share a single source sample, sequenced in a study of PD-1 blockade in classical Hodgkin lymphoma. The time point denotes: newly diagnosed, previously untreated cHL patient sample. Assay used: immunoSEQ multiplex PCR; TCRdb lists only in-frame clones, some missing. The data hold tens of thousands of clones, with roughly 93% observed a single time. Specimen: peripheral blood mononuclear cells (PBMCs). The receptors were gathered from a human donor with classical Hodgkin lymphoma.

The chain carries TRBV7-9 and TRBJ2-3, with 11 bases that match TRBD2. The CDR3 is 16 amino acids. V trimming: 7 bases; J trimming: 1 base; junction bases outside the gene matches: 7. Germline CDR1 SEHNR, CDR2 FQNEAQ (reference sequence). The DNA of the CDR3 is TGTGCCAGCACCGGACCACTAGCGGGGGGCACAGATACGCAGTATTTT. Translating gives CASTGPLAGGTDTQYF.

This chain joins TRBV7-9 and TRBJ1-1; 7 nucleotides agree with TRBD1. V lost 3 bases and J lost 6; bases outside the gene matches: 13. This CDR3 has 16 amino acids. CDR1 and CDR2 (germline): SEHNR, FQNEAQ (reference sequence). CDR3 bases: TGTGCCAGCAGCTTTTCCCCTACGACAGGGAGGGCTGAAGCTTTCTTT. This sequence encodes CASSFSPTTGRAEAFF.

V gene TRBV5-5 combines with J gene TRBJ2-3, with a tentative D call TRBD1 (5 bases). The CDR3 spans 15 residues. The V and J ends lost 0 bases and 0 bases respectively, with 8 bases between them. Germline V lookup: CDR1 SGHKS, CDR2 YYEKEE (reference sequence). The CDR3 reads CASSLVQGSTDTQYF. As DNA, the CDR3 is TGTGCCAGCAGCTTGGTTCAGGGTAGCACAGATACGCAGTATTTT.

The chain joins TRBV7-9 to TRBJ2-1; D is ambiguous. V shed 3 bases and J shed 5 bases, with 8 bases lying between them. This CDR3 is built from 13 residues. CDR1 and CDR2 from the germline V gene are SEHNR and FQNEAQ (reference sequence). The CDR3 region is CASSFGADNEQFF. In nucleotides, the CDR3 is TGTGCCAGCAGCTTCGGTGCCGACAATGAGCAGTTCTTC.

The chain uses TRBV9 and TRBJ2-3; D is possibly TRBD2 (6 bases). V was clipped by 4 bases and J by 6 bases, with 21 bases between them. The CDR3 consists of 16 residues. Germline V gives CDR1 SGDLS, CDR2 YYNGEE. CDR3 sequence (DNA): TGTGCCAGCAGCCCAGATGGAACGGCCGCGGGGGATACGCAGTATTTT. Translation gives CASSPDGTAAGDTQYF.

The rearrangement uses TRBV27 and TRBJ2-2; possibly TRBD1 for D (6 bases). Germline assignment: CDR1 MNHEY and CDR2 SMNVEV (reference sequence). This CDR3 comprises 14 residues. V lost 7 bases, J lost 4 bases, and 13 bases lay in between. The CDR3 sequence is CASTLQGSTGELFF. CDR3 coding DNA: TGTGCCAGCACCTTACAGGGTAGCACCGGGGAGCTGTTTTTT.

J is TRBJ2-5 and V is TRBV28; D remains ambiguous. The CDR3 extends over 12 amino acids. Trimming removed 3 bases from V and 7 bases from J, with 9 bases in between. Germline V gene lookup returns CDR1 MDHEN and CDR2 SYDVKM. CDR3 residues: CASSFQAGTQYF. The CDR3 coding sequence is TGTGCCAGCAGTTTCCAAGCAGGGACCCAGTACTTC.

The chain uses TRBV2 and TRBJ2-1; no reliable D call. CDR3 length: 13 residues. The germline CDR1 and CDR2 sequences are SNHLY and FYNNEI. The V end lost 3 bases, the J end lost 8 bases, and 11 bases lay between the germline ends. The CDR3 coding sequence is TGTGCCAGCAGTGAGACCCTTCGGGATGAGCAGTTCTTC. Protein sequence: CASSETLRDEQFF.

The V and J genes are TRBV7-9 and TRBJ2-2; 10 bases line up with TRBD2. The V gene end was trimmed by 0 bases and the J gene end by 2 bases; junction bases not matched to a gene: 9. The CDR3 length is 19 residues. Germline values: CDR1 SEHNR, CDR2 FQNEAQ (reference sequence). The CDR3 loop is CASSLALTSGIGNTGELFF. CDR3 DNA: TGTGCCAGCAGCTTAGCCCTTACTAGCGGGATCGGTAACACCGGGGAGCTGTTTTTT.

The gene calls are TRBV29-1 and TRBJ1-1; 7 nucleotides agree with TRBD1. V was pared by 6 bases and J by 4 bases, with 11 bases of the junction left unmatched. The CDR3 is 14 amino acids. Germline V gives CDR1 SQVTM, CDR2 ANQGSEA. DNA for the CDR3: TGCAGCGTCTCGGCTCGGCAGGGGGGCACTGAAGCTTTCTTT. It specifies CSVSARQGGTEAFF.

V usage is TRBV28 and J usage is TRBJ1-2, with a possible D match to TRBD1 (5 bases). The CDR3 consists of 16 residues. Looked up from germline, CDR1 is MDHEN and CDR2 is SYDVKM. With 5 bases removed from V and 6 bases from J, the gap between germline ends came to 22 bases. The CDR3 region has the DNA TGTGCCAGCAGTGTTACGTCTGGGGGGGTAGCGGATGGCTACACCTTC. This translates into CASSVTSGGVADGYTF.

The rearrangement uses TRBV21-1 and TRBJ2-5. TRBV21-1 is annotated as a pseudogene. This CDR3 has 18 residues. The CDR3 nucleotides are TGTGCCAGCAGCAAGAGGCCAGGGACGCACCGGTACCAAGAGACCCAGTACTTC. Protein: CASSKRPGTHRYQETQYF.

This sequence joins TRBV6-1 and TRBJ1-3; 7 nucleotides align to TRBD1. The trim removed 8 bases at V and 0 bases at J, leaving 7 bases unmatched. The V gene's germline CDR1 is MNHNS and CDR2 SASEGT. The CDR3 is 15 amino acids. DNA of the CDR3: TGTGCCAGCTTGAGGGGACAGCGCTCTGGAAACACCATATATTTT. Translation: CASLRGQRSGNTIYF.

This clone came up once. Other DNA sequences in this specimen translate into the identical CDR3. CDR3 in DNA: TGTGCCAGCAGCGTAGATGGGGCTGGTCAGCCCCAGCATTTT. It codes for CASSVDGAGQPQHF. This chain links TRBV9 with TRBJ1-5, with a tentative D call TRBD1 (5 bases). The length of the CDR3 is 14 residues. V lost 0 bases and J 6 bases, leaving 10 bases between the germline ends. CDR1 is SGDLS and CDR2 is YYNGEE in the germline V gene.

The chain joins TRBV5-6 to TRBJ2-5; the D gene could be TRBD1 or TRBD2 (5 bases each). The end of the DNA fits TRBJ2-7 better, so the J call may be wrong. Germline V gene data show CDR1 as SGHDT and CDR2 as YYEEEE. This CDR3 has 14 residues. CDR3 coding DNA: TGTGCCAGCAGCCGTAGGGACGAAACCTACGAGCAGTACTTC. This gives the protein CASSRRDETYEQYF.

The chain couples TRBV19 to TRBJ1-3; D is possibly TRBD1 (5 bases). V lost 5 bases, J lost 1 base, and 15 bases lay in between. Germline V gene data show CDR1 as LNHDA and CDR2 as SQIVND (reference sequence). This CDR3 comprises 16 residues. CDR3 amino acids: CASSVRKTVSGNTIYF. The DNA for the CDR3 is TGTGCCAGTAGTGTCAGGAAGACAGTTTCTGGAAACACCATATATTTT. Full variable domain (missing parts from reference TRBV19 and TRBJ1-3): DGGITQSPKYLFRKEGQNVTLSCEQNLNHDAMYWYRQDPGQGLRLIYYSQIVNDFQKGDIAEGYSVSREKKESFPLTVTSAQKNPTAFYLCASSVRKTVSGNTIYFGEGSWLTVV.

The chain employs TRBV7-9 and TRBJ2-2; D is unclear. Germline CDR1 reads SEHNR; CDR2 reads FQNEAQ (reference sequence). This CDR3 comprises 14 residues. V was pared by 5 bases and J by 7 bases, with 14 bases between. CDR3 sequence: CASSDSGWIGELFF. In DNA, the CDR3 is TGTGCCAGCAGCGATAGTGGGTGGATCGGGGAGCTGTTTTTT.

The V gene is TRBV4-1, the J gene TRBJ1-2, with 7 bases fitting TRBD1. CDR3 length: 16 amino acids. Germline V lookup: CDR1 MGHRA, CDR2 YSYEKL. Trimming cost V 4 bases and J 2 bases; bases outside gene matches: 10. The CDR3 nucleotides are TGCGCCAGCAGCCTCAAACCCGGGACAGCCAACTATGGCTACACCTTC. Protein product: CASSLKPGTANYGYTF.

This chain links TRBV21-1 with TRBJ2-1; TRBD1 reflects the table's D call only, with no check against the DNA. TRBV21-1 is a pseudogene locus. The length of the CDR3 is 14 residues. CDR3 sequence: CASRWTGSYNEQFF. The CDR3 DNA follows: TGTGCCAGCAGATGGACAGGGTCCTACAATGAGCAGTTCTTC.

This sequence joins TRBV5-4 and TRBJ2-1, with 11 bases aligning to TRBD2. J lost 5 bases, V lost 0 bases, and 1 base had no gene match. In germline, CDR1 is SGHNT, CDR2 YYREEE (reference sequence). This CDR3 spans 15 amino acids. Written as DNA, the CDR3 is TGTGCCAGCAGCTTGGCTAGCGGGAGGAACAATGAGCAGTTCTTC. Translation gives CASSLASGRNNEQFF.

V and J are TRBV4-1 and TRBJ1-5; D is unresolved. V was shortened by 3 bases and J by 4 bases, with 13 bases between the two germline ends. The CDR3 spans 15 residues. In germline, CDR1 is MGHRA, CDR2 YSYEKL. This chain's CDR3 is CASSQDPGTNQPQHF. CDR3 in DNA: TGCGCCAGCAGCCAGGATCCGGGAACAAATCAGCCCCAGCATTTT.

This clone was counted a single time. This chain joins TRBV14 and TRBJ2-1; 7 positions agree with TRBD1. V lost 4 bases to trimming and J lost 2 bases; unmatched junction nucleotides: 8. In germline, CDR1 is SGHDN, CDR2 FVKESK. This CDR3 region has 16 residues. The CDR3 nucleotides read TGTGCCAGCAGCCGTCGACAGGGATCCACCTACAATGAGCAGTTCTTC. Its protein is CASSRRQGSTYNEQFF.

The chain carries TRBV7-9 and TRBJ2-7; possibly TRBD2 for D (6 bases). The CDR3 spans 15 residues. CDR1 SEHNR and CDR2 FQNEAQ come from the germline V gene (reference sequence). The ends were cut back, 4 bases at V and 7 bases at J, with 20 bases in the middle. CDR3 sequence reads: CASSSMIGSGREQYF. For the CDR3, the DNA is TGTGCCAGCAGCTCCATGATAGGCTCAGGGAGGGAGCAGTACTTC.

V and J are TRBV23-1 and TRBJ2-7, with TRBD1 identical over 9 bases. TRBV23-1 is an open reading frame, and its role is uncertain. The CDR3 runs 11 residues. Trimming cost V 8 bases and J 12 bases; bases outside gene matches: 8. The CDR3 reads CASARTGVPYV. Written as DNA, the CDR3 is TGCGCCAGCGCGAGGACAGGGGTACCGTACGTC.

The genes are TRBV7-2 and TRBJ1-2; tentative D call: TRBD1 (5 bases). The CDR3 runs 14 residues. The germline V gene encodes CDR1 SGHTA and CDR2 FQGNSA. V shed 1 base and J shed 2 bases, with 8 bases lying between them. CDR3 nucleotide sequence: TGTGCCAGCAGCTTAGTCGGGGGGAACTATGGCTACACCTTC. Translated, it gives CASSLVGGNYGYTF.

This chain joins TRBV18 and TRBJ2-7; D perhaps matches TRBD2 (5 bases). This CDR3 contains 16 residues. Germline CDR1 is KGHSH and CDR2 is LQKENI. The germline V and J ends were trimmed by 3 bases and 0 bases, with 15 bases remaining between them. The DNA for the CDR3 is TGTGCCAGCTCACCCCTTGGACTGAACCGCTCCTACGAGCAGTACTTC. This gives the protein CASSPLGLNRSYEQYF.

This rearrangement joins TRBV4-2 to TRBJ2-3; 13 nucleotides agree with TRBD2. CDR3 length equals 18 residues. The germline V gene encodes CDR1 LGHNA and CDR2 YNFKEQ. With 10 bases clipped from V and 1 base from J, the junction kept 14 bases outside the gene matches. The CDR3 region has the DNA TGTGCCACCACGACGACAGGAGGACTAGCGGGGGGCACAGATACGCAGTATTTT. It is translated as CATTTTGGLAGGTDTQYF.

CDR3 coding DNA: TGTGCCAGCTCACCAAGGGGCACAGATACGCAGTATTTT. Its protein is CASSPRGTDTQYF. The chain recombines TRBV18 with TRBJ2-3, with D unresolved. The germline V and J ends were trimmed by 2 bases and 1 base, with 4 bases remaining between them. The CDR3 loop spans 13 amino acids. Germline CDR1 reads KGHSH; CDR2 reads LQKENI. The whole variable domain, filled in from reference TRBV18 and TRBJ2-3, reads NAGVMQNPRHLVRRRGQEARLRCSPMKGHSHVYWYRQLPEEGLKFMVYLQKENIIDESGMPKERFSAEFPKEGPSILRIQQVVRGDSAAYFCASSPRGTDTQYFGPGTRLTVL.

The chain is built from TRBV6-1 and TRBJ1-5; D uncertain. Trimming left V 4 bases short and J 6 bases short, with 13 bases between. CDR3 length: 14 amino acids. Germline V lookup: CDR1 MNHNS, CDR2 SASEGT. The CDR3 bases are TGTGCCAGCAGTGCGAACGACCATCGTCAGCCCCAGCATTTT. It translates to CASSANDHRQPQHF.

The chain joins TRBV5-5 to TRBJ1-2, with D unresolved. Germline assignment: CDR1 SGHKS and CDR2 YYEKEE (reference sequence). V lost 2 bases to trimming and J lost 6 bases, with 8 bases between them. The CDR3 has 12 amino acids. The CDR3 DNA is TGTGCCAGCAGCTTCATGTGGGATGGCTACACCTTC. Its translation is CASSFMWDGYTF.